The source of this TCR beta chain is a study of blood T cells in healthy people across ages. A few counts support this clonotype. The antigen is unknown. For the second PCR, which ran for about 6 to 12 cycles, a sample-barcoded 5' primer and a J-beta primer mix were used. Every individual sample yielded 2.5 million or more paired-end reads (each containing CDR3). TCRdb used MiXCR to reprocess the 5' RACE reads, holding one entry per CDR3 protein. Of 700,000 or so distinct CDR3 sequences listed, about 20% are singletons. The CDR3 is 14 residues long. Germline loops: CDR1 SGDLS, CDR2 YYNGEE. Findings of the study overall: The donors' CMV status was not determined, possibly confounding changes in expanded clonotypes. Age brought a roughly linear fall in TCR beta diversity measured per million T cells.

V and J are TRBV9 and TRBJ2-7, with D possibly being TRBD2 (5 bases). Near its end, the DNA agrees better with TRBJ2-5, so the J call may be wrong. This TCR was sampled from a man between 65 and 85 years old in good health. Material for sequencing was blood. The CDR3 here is CASSVQSGKETQYF. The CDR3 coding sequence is TGTGCCAGCAGCGTTCAGAGCGGAAAAGAGACCCAGTACTTC.